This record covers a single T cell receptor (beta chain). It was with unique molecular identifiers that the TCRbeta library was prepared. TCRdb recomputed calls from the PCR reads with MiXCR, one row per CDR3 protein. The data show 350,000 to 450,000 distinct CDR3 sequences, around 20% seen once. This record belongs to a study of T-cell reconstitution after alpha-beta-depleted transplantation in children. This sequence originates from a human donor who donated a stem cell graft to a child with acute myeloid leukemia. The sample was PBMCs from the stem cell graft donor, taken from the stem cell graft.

CDR3 bases: TGCGCCAGCAGCCAAGAAATCTCCGGAGGCCAGTACCAAGAGACCCAGTACTTC. Protein: CASSQEISGGQYQETQYF. The rearrangement joins TRBV4-1 to TRBJ2-5, with TRBD2 as a possible D gene (5 bases). The V end lost 0 bases, the J end lost 0 bases, and 17 bases lay between the germline ends. CDR1 and CDR2 (germline): MGHRA, YSYEKL. The CDR3 has 18 amino acids.